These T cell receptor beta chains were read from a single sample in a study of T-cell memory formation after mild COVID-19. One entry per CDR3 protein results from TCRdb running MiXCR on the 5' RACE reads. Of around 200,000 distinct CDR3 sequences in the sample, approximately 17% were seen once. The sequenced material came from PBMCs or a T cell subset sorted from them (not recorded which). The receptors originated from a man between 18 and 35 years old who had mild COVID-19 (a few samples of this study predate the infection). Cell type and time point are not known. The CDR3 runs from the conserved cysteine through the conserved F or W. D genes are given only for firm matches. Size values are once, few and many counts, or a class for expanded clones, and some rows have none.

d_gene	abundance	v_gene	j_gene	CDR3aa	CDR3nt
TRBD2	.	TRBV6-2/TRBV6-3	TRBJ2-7	CASRPAGGSSYEQYF	TGTGCCAGCAGGCCAGCGGGGGGGAGCTCCTACGAGCAGTACTTC
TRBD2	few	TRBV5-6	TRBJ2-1	CASSLAGSGGAYNEQFF	TGTGCCAGCAGCTTGGCGGGAAGCGGGGGGGCCTACAATGAGCAGTTCTTC
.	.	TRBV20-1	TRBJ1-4	CSAGDKWNEKLFF	TGCAGTGCTGGGGACAAATGGAATGAAAAACTGTTTTTT
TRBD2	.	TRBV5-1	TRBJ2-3	CASSYDGQRGLFF	TGCGCCAGCAGCTATGACGGTCAGCGGGGGCTTTTTTTT
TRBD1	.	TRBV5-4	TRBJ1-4	CASSSRDRDEKLFF	TGTGCCAGCAGCTCCCGGGACAGGGACGAAAAACTGTTTTTT
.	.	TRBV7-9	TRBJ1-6	CASSLGPLRNSPLHF	TGTGCCAGCAGCTTAGGGCCCCTCCGTAATTCACCCCTCCACTTT
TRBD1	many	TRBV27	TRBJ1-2	CASSATGDYGYTF	TGTGCCAGCAGTGCGACAGGGGACTATGGCTACACCTTC
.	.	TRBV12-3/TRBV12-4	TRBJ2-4	CASRSPGRIQYF	TGTGCCAGCAGGTCCCCAGGGAGGATTCAGTACTTC
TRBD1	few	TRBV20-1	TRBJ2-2	CSASPGTGSQTGELFF	TGCAGTGCTAGCCCCGGGACAGGTAGCCAGACCGGGGAGCTGTTTTTT
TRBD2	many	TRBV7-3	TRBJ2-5	CASSPGGGETQYF	TGTGCCAGCAGTCCTGGGGGGGGAGAGACCCAGTACTTC
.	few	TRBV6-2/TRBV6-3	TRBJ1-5	CATLTGDQPQHF	TGTGCCACCTTAACGGGGGATCAGCCCCAGCATTTT
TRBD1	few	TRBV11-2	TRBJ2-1	CASSFPGQEWSYNEQFF	TGTGCCAGCAGCTTCCCGGGACAGGAATGGTCCTACAATGAGCAGTTCTTC
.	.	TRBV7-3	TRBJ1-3	CASSISSGNTIYF	TGTGCCAGCAGTATAAGCTCTGGAAACACCATATATTTT
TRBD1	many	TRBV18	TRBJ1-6	CASSRRGGQLNSPLHF	TGTGCCAGCTCACGGCGAGGGGGACAGTTAAATTCACCCCTCCACTTT
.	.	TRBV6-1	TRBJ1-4	CASSEYPGRQEKLFF	TGTGCCAGCAGTGAATATCCGGGACGCCAAGAAAAACTGTTTTTT
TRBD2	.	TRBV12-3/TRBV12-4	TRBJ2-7	CASSRGTSGGSYEQYF	TGTGCCAGCAGCCGTGGGACTAGCGGGGGGAGCTACGAGCAGTACTTC